These 22 T cell receptor beta chains were all obtained from the same sample, sequenced in a study of T-cell reconstitution after alpha-beta-depleted transplantation in children. Preparing the TCRbeta library involved the use of unique molecular identifiers. TCRdb fed the PCR reads into MiXCR, producing one record per CDR3 protein. In the table there are 600,000 or so distinct CDR3 sequences, about 23% of which are singletons. Sequencing was performed on PBMCs, mostly from graft donor cells, taken 360 days after TCRalphabeta/CD19-depleted stem cell transplant. These receptors all come from a boy under three years old who had a stem cell transplant for acute myeloid leukemia, so the T cells may come from the graft donor.

The V call is TRBV20-1, the J call TRBJ2-1, with D maybe TRBD2 (6 bases). CDR1 DFQATT and CDR2 SNEGSKA come from the germline V gene (reference sequence). Between the trimmed V and J ends, which lost 6 bases and 4 bases, there was a span of 10 bases. The CDR3 spans 12 residues. The DNA for the CDR3 is TGCAGTGCCGGACTATCGTACAATGAGCAGTTCTTC. The encoded protein is CSAGLSYNEQFF.

In its sample, this clonotype was seen a few times. This sequence joins TRBV20-1 and TRBJ2-3; 10 positions match TRBD2. CDR3 length equals 14 residues. The trim removed 6 bases at V and 3 bases at J, leaving 6 bases unmatched. The germline CDR1 and CDR2 sequences are DFQATT and SNEGSKA (reference sequence). CDR3 bases: TGCAGTGCCCTTACTAGCGGGGAGACAGATACGCAGTATTTT. It is translated as CSALTSGETDTQYF.

This clonotype has ten or more counts. As DNA, the CDR3 is TGTGCCAGCAGTTCGCGGACAGGGGGGAATGAGCAGTTCTTC. Protein: CASSSRTGGNEQFF. V usage is TRBV27 and J usage is TRBJ2-1; 10 nucleotides agree with TRBD1. Losses at the gene ends were 4 bases for V and 7 bases for J; bases not matched to a gene: 4. CDR1 and CDR2 (germline): MNHEY, SMNVEV (reference sequence). The CDR3 has 14 residues.

The V call is TRBV20-1, the J call TRBJ2-3; no clear D. The CDR3 length is 12 residues. The V gene's germline CDR1 is DFQATT and CDR2 SNEGSKA (reference sequence). V dropped 5 bases and J dropped 6 bases, with 12 bases sitting between them. The chain's CDR3 is CSASASGDTQYF. The CDR3 nucleotides read TGCAGTGCTTCGGCATCCGGGGATACGCAGTATTTT.

The CDR3 nucleotides are TGCAGTGCTGGATCCGGGACTATAAACACCGGGGAGCTGTTTTTT. This encodes CSAGSGTINTGELFF. The J gene is TRBJ2-2, the V gene TRBV20-1, with 7 bases identical to TRBD2. The CDR3 has 15 residues. With V trimmed by 5 bases and J by 2 bases, 8 bases remained unmatched. CDR1 DFQATT and CDR2 SNEGSKA come from the germline V gene (reference sequence).

The V and J genes are TRBV28 and TRBJ2-7; D possibly uses TRBD1 or TRBD2 (5 bases each). This CDR3 comprises 17 residues. V was cut by 9 bases and J by 3 bases, with 27 bases left in between. Germline V gene sequence: CDR1 MDHEN, CDR2 SYDVKM. The CDR3 coding sequence is TGTGCCAGTTGGGGACGCCCCGGGAACTCATCGCACTACGAGCAGTACGTC. This codes for CASWGRPGNSSHYEQYV.

This sequence joins TRBV20-1 and TRBJ2-4, with 10 nucleotides matching TRBD2. Germline lookup yields CDR1 DFQATT and CDR2 SNEGSKA (reference sequence). V lost 5 bases to trimming and J lost 5 bases; unmatched junction nucleotides: 12. This CDR3 has 16 amino acids. CDR3 nucleotides: TGCAGTGCTTCCCCCCAGCGGGGGGGCGGCGAAAACATTCAGTACTTC. Translated: CSASPQRGGGENIQYF.

In this sample, this clonotype turned up a few times. The gene calls are TRBV7-8 and TRBJ2-7; TRBD2 agrees at 7 bases. V was pared by 1 base and J by 2 bases, with 8 bases of the junction left unmatched. The length of the CDR3 is 16 residues. Germline V gene data show CDR1 as SGHVS and CDR2 as FQNEAQ. DNA of the CDR3: TGTGCCAGCAGCTTAGGGGGGGGGGACGGAGCCTACGAGCAGTACGTC. Protein sequence: CASSLGGGDGAYEQYV.

As concerns this clonotype: It may be a read error: a sequence one base away is much more abundant. This chain joins TRBV27 and TRBJ1-3, with 7 bases that match TRBD1. CDR1 and CDR2 from the germline V gene are MNHEY and SMNVEV (reference sequence). The CDR3 has 17 amino acids. CDR3 protein: CTSSLSPGQAGANTIYF. The CDR3 DNA is TGTACCAGCAGTTTATCGCCCGGACAGGCGGGAGCAAACACCATATATTTT.

V usage is TRBV6-2 or TRBV6-3 and J usage is TRBJ2-1; TRBD2 matches at 8 bases. Germline CDR1 reads MNHEY; CDR2 reads SVGEGT. The CDR3 has 14 amino acids. Trimming cost V 3 bases and J 9 bases; bases outside gene matches: 7. CDR3 sequence reads: CASSYSGGVGEQFF. The DNA for the CDR3 is TGTGCCAGCAGTTATTCCGGGGGGGTAGGTGAGCAGTTCTTC.

The chain joins TRBV5-1 to TRBJ2-7, with TRBD2 matching over 9 bases. V was pared by 7 bases and J by 2 bases, with 4 bases of the junction left unmatched. The CDR3 extends over 13 amino acids. Germline values: CDR1 SGHRS, CDR2 YFSETQ. In DNA, the CDR3 is TGCGCCAGCGGCGGGGGGGTCACCTACGAGCAGTACTTC. Amino acid sequence: CASGGGVTYEQYF.

For this clonotype: A read error may produce the germline difference seen at one junction end. CDR3 sequence: CTSSLVAGGRGTDTQYF. The CDR3 DNA follows: TGTACCAGCAGCTTGGTAGCGGGGGGCCGGGGCACAGATACGCAGTATTTT. The V and J genes are TRBV7-7 and TRBJ2-3; 10 nucleotides line up with TRBD2. Germline loops: CDR1 SSHAT, CDR2 FNYEAQ (reference sequence). The CDR3 totals 17 residues.

The chain carries TRBV6-1 and TRBJ2-7; 8 nucleotides line up with TRBD1. Germline V gene data show CDR1 as MNHNS and CDR2 as SASEGT. The CDR3 contains 14 residues. The J segment lost 6 bases and the V segment lost 10 bases, leaving 14 bases of the junction unmatched. CDR3 in DNA: TGTGCCACCACTCGGGCGCAGGGGGCAGGCGAGCAGTACTTC. Residues: CATTRAQGAGEQYF.

V is TRBV28 and J is TRBJ1-1; TRBD1 is a possible D gene (5 bases). Germline assignment: CDR1 MDHEN and CDR2 SYDVKM. This CDR3 comprises 16 residues. V lost 4 bases to trimming and J lost 0 bases, with 15 bases between them. The CDR3: CASSSPGETMNTEAFF. In DNA form, the CDR3 reads TGTGCCAGCAGTTCTCCGGGGGAGACTATGAACACTGAAGCTTTCTTT.

This clonotype was found many times. The rearrangement joins TRBV11-2 to TRBJ2-3, with D possibly being TRBD2 (7 bases). CDR3 size: 15 residues. Trimming removed 5 bases from V and 6 bases from J, with 18 bases in between. Germline loops: CDR1 SGHAT, CDR2 FQNNGV. DNA for the CDR3: TGTGCCAGCAGCAAAGGACTAGGGGGGGTTGATACGCAGTATTTT. It codes for CASSKGLGGVDTQYF. Filled out from reference TRBV11-2 and TRBJ2-3, the complete variable domain reads EAGVAQSPRYKIIEKRQSVAFWCNPISGHATLYWYQQILGQGPKLLIQFQNNGVVDDSQLPKDRFSAERLKGVDSTLKIQPAKLEDSAVYLCASSKGLGGVDTQYFGPGTRLTVL.

This clonotype was found a few times. The V and J genes are TRBV14 and TRBJ1-1; D unclear. Germline V gives CDR1 SGHDN, CDR2 FVKESK. The germline V and J ends were trimmed by 3 bases and 1 base, with 6 bases remaining between them. The CDR3 is 13 amino acids. The CDR3 is CASSQARNTEAFF. CDR3 coding DNA: TGTGCCAGCAGCCAGGCGAGGAACACTGAAGCTTTCTTT.

This clonotype was found a few times. CDR3 residues: CASSPNRVEGNTIYF. In DNA, the CDR3 is TGTGCCAGCAGCCCTAACAGGGTAGAGGGAAACACCATATATTTT. J is TRBJ1-3 and V is TRBV12-3 or TRBV12-4, with a possible D match to TRBD1 (6 bases). Trimming pared 6 bases from V and 4 bases from J, leaving 16 bases between. This CDR3 has 15 amino acids.

This chain joins TRBV4-1 and TRBJ1-3; 7 bases fit TRBD1. Germline lookup yields CDR1 MGHRA and CDR2 YSYEKL. The CDR3 has 15 residues. Trimming took 3 bases from V and 3 from J; bases not matched to a gene: 5. The chain's CDR3 is CASSQIRDSGNTIYF. CDR3 nucleotides: TGCGCCAGCAGCCAGATCCGGGACAGTGGAAACACCATATATTTT.

This clonotype was recorded at least ten times. The V and J genes are TRBV5-1 and TRBJ2-5; D possibly corresponds to TRBD1 (6 bases). The germline CDR1 and CDR2 sequences are SGHRS and YFSETQ. V shed 4 bases and J shed 1 base, with 14 bases lying between them. This CDR3 is built from 15 residues. The CDR3 nucleotides are TGCGCCAGCAGCCTCGTACAGGGTAGCCAAGAGACCCAGTACTTC. This gives the protein CASSLVQGSQETQYF.

This clonotype was seen a few times. V is TRBV20-1 and J is TRBJ2-2; the match to TRBD2 covers 9 bases. The CDR3 sequence is 16 residues long. The V and J ends lost 3 bases and 2 bases, in that order; junction bases with no gene match: 7. The V gene's germline CDR1 is DFQATT and CDR2 SNEGSKA (reference sequence). CDR3 nucleotide sequence: TGCAGTGCTAGCTTTGCGGGGGGGCCTAACACCGGGGAGCTGTTTTTT. This encodes CSASFAGGPNTGELFF.

The J gene is TRBJ2-4, the V gene TRBV7-2; TRBD1 might be the D (5 bases). The CDR3 is 17 amino acids. CDR1 is SGHTA and CDR2 is FQGNSA in the germline V gene. V shed 0 bases and J shed 2 bases, with 14 bases lying between them. This CDR3 reads CASSLAFTGASKNIQYF. The CDR3 DNA reads TGTGCCAGCAGCTTAGCCTTTACAGGAGCCTCCAAAAACATTCAGTACTTC.

The rearrangement joins TRBV5-1 to TRBJ2-3; D is unclear. The CDR3 runs 14 residues. The germline gives CDR1 SGHRS, CDR2 YFSETQ. V was shortened by 4 bases and J by 4 bases, with 13 bases between the two germline ends. The CDR3 DNA follows: TGCGCCAGCAGCCTATCGAACCCAGCAGATACGCAGTATTTT. Protein: CASSLSNPADTQYF. Full variable domain (remainder filled in from reference TRBV5-1 and TRBJ2-3): KAGVTQTPRYLIKTRGQQVTLSCSPISGHRSVSWYQQTPGQGLQFLFEYFSETQRNKGNFPGRFSGRQFSNSRSEMNVSTLELGDSALYLCASSLSNPADTQYFGPGTRLTVL.